This T cell receptor (beta chain) was identified in a study of technical replicates of blood from a few donors. Profiled with immunoSEQ multiplex PCR; TCRdb holds only in-frame clones, not every one. The sample comprises tens of thousands of clones, just under 95% of which are singletons, and roughly 0.37% rests with the top ten. The CDR3 extends over 15 amino acids. The V end lost 5 bases, the J end lost 1 base, and 14 bases lay between the germline ends. CDR1 is SEHNR and CDR2 is FQNEAQ in the germline V gene (reference sequence). The sample was T cells isolated from PBMCs. The sequence derives from a human donor in good health. V is TRBV7-9 and J is TRBJ1-1; possibly TRBD1 for D (5 bases). The CDR3 protein is CASSAKGGQNTEAFF. DNA for the CDR3: TGTGCCAGCAGCGCCAAAGGCGGACAGAACACTGAAGCTTTCTTT.